This T cell receptor (beta chain) was documented in a study of cytomegalovirus exposure and HLA in healthy donors. Researchers ran the PCR with 60 Vbeta and 13 Jbeta primers. TCRdb's table, derived via immunoSEQ multiplex PCR, lists solely in-frame clones and lacks some. The sample has fewer than 200,000 clones, 60% to 85% seen once; the top ten hold 0.6% to 0.95%. This clone occurred a few times. Germline V gene lookup returns CDR1 MNHEY and CDR2 SMNVEV (reference sequence). Trimming took 3 bases from V and 2 from J, leaving 11 bases between them. The CDR3 is 14 amino acids. V usage is TRBV27 and J usage is TRBJ2-7; perhaps TRBD1 as D (6 bases). Sequencing was carried out using PBMCs. The clonotype originates from a female donor in good health and CMV-seronegative. CDR3 protein: CASSLRGLTYEQYF. The CDR3 region has the DNA TGTGCCAGCAGTTTGAGGGGGTTAACCTACGAGCAGTACTTC.